Below, 27 T cell receptor beta chains from the same sample are listed, as sequenced in a study of early T cells in non-severe SARS-CoV-2 infection. One entry per CDR3 protein, called by TCRdb with MiXCR from the 5' RACE reads. The sample carries tens of thousands of distinct CDR3 sequences, roughly 8% recorded once. Sample: whole blood. These receptors originate from an adult who was a healthcare worker with PCR-confirmed SARS-CoV-2 infection or an uninfected control (not recorded which).

The CDR3 DNA follows: TGCGCCAGCAGCCCAGGAGCTAGCGGGAATGTTGAGCAGTTCTTC. This gives the protein CASSPGASGNVEQFF. This chain joins TRBV5-1 and TRBJ2-1; TRBD2 matches 9 bases. CDR1 is SGHRS, CDR2 YFSETQ, per germline. Trimming removed 4 bases from V and 9 bases from J; junction bases left unmatched: 11. The CDR3 spans 15 residues.

This chain connects TRBV29-1 to TRBJ1-1; no clear D. From germline, CDR1 is SQVTM and CDR2 ANQGSEA. V lost 2 bases and J lost 5, with 9 bases in between. The CDR3 sequence is 12 residues long. CDR3 sequence (DNA): TGCAGCGTTGAACGGGGAGGGACTGAAGCTTTCTTT. This encodes CSVERGGTEAFF.

This clonotype came up a few times. The DNA for the CDR3 is TGTGCCAGCAGCTTGGGACTAGCGGAATTCAATGAGCAGTTCTTC. As protein: CASSLGLAEFNEQFF. V gene TRBV5-8 combines with J gene TRBJ2-1; TRBD2 matches at 9 bases. Looked up from germline, CDR1 is SGHTS and CDR2 is YDEGEE. CDR3 length: 15 amino acids. J lost 6 bases, V lost 0 bases, and 4 bases had no gene match.

This clonotype was found a few times. V gene TRBV19 combines with J gene TRBJ2-1; D is unclear. Germline lookup yields CDR1 LNHDA and CDR2 SQIVND (reference sequence). The V gene lost 5 bases and the J gene lost 7 bases, with 9 bases spanning the gap. This CDR3 region has 12 residues. The CDR3 sequence is CASSDKRNEQFF. In nucleotides, the CDR3 is TGTGCCAGTAGTGATAAAAGGAATGAGCAGTTCTTC.

The rearrangement uses TRBV6-6 and TRBJ2-6; 11 bases agree with TRBD1. Germline V gives CDR1 MNHNY, CDR2 SVGAGI (reference sequence). Trimming at V came to 10 bases and at J to 4 bases, leaving 9 bases not matched to a gene. This CDR3 contains 16 residues. The CDR3 nucleotides are TGTGCCACCAAGGGGACAGGGGGGACAGGGGCCAACGTCCTGACTTTC. This encodes CATKGTGGTGANVLTF.

This clonotype was detected ten times or more. The J gene is TRBJ2-6, the V gene TRBV7-3, with TRBD1 matching 7 bases. CDR3 length: 15 residues. CDR1 is SGHTA and CDR2 is FQGTGA in the germline V gene. J lost 2 bases, V lost 5 bases, and 3 bases had no gene match. DNA for the CDR3: TGTGCCAGCAGCCTACAGGGGACTGGGGCCAACGTCCTGACTTTC. Protein sequence: CASSLQGTGANVLTF.

This clonotype was detected ten times or more. This chain uses TRBV20-1 with TRBJ2-5, with D possibly being TRBD1 (6 bases). The CDR3 is 14 residues long. Germline values: CDR1 DFQATT, CDR2 SNEGSKA (reference sequence). Trimming left V 2 bases short and J 5 bases short, with 15 bases between. DNA for the CDR3: TGCAGTGCTAGAAGCAGGGGAGTGGGCGAGACCCAGTACTTC. This gives the protein CSARSRGVGETQYF.

This clonotype was counted between two and nine times. The rearrangement links TRBV11-2 to TRBJ1-6; the match to TRBD1 covers 8 bases. This CDR3 spans 15 amino acids. Per the germline V gene, CDR1 is SGHAT and CDR2 is FQNNGV. V was pared by 2 bases and J by 7 bases, with 4 bases of the junction left unmatched. The CDR3 region is CASSLTDRGNSPLHF. CDR3 in DNA: TGTGCCAGCAGCTTAACAGACAGGGGCAATTCACCCCTCCACTTT.

This clonotype showed up many times. V usage is TRBV2 and J usage is TRBJ1-2, with 9 bases identical to TRBD1. The length of the CDR3 is 12 residues. The trim removed 6 bases at V and 9 bases at J, leaving 5 bases unmatched. Germline V gives CDR1 SNHLY, CDR2 FYNNEI. CDR3 region: CASSRDRVSYTF. The CDR3 nucleotides read TGTGCCAGCAGCCGGGACAGGGTTAGCTACACCTTC.

This rearrangement joins TRBV28 to TRBJ2-1, with 9 bases aligning to TRBD2. Looked up from germline, CDR1 is MDHEN and CDR2 is SYDVKM. V shed 8 bases, J shed 5 bases, and the junction held 16 bases outside the gene matches. This CDR3 spans 17 amino acids. DNA for the CDR3: TGTGCCAGCGGATCCCTTGAGGCTAGCGGGGAACACAATGAGCAGTTCTTC. Its protein product is CASGSLEASGEHNEQFF.

This clonotype was detected a few times. The rearrangement links TRBV5-1 to TRBJ2-1, with D tentatively TRBD1 (5 bases). Germline CDR1 SGHRS, CDR2 YFSETQ. This CDR3 is built from 14 residues. V gave up 0 bases and J gave up 7 bases, with 11 bases separating them. This chain's CDR3 is CASSLGGLGNEQFF. CDR3 bases: TGCGCCAGCAGCTTGGGGGGCCTGGGGAATGAGCAGTTCTTC.

J is TRBJ1-2 and V is TRBV5-1; D is undetermined. The V end lost 0 bases, the J end lost 10 bases, and 7 bases lay between the germline ends. In germline, CDR1 is SGHRS, CDR2 YFSETQ. This CDR3 is built from 11 residues. CDR3 coding DNA: TGCGCCAGCAGCTTGGCAGGAAACTACACCTTC. This sequence encodes CASSLAGNYTF. The variable domain in full, with the rest retrieved from reference TRBV5-1 and TRBJ1-2, is KAGVTQTPRYLIKTRGQQVTLSCSPISGHRSVSWYQQTPGQGLQFLFEYFSETQRNKGNFPGRFSGRQFSNSRSEMNVSTLELGDSALYLCASSLAGNYTFGSGTRLTVV.

The chain is built from TRBV7-8 and TRBJ2-2; TRBD2 aligns across 10 bases. Trimming took 5 bases from V and 3 from J; bases not matched to a gene: 6. This CDR3 has 16 residues. Germline CDR1 and CDR2: SGHVS and FQNEAQ. The DNA of the CDR3 is TGTGCCAGCAGCGTACTAGCGGGGACGGACACCGGGGAGCTGTTTTTT. It encodes CASSVLAGTDTGELFF.

This clonotype was recorded at least ten times. This rearrangement joins TRBV6-6 to TRBJ2-2; D possibly corresponds to TRBD2 (5 bases). In germline, CDR1 is MNHNY, CDR2 SVGAGI (reference sequence). This CDR3 is 13 amino acids long. The germline V and J ends were trimmed by 2 bases and 4 bases, with 5 bases remaining between them. The CDR3 protein is CASSYAGTGELFF. CDR3 coding DNA: TGTGCCAGCAGTTACGCGGGCACCGGGGAGCTGTTTTTT.

This clonotype was counted many times. The chain uses TRBV28 and TRBJ2-5; D remains unclear. The germline CDR1 and CDR2 sequences are MDHEN and SYDVKM. The V end lost 9 bases, the J end lost 2 bases, and 16 bases lay between the germline ends. The CDR3 consists of 14 residues. The CDR3 DNA reads TGTGCCAGTTCCGTTGGAACAGCACAAGAGACCCAGTACTTC. Its protein product is CASSVGTAQETQYF.

The V call is TRBV3-1, the J call TRBJ1-2, with D perhaps TRBD1 (5 bases). Germline values: CDR1 LGHDT, CDR2 YNNKEL (reference sequence). With 0 bases removed from V and 3 bases from J, the gap between germline ends came to 11 bases. The CDR3 is 15 amino acids. CDR3 sequence reads: CASSQERGMDYGYTF. The CDR3, as DNA: TGTGCCAGCAGCCAAGAAAGGGGTATGGACTATGGCTACACCTTC.

This clonotype was picked up a small number of times. V and J are TRBV21-1 and TRBJ1-1; the DNA was not used to check the table's D call, TRBD1. TRBV21-1 corresponds to a pseudogene. The CDR3 spans 16 residues. CDR3 sequence: CASSTRDRGFSKWAFF. CDR3 bases: TGTGCCAGCAGCACGAGGGACAGGGGCTTTTCCAAGTGGGCTTTCTTT.

This clonotype was counted only a few times. A junction end diverges from the germline sequence, so it may reflect a read error. V usage is TRBV11-2 and J usage is TRBJ2-1, with D maybe TRBD2 (5 bases). There are 11 residues in the CDR3. The germline CDR1 and CDR2 sequences are SGHAT and FQNNGV. CDR3 sequence: CPSGRRNEQFF. The DNA of the CDR3 is TGTCCCAGCGGCAGGCGGAATGAGCAGTTCTTC.

Ten or more counts support this clonotype. The chain links TRBV29-1 to TRBJ1-2; no clear D gene. The V end was cut by 0 bases, the J end by 2 bases, with 4 bases between. The CDR3 contains 12 residues. Germline V gene data show CDR1 as SQVTM and CDR2 as ANQGSEA. CDR3 amino acids: CSVEDLNYGYTF. Here the CDR3 DNA reads TGCAGCGTTGAAGATCTAAACTATGGCTACACCTTC. Full variable domain (remainder filled in from reference TRBV29-1 and TRBJ1-2): SAVISQKPSRDICQRGTSLTIQCQVDSQVTMMFWYRQQPGQSLTLIATANQGSEATYESGFVIDKFPISRPNLTFSTLTVSNMSPEDSSIYLCSVEDLNYGYTFGSGTRLTVV.

This clonotype was seen repeatedly, ten times or more. The chain couples TRBV30 to TRBJ1-2; D gene uncertain. Germline-derived CDR1 and CDR2 are GTSNPN and SVGIG (reference sequence). The length of the CDR3 is 14 residues. Trimming removed 4 bases at V and 1 base at J, with 13 bases between. The CDR3 is CAWKAGILNYGYTF. The DNA for the CDR3 is TGTGCCTGGAAGGCGGGAATACTTAACTATGGCTACACCTTC.

V gene TRBV14 combines with J gene TRBJ1-1; 11 nucleotides agree with TRBD1. CDR3 length: 15 residues. V lost 4 bases to trimming and J lost 6 bases; unmatched junction nucleotides: 7. CDR1 is SGHDN and CDR2 is FVKESK in the germline V gene. DNA of the CDR3: TGTGCCAGCAGCCCCCGGACAGGGGGCAGCCCTGAAGCTTTCTTT. Translation gives CASSPRTGGSPEAFF.

V and J are TRBV29-1 and TRBJ2-7, with D perhaps TRBD1 or TRBD2 (6 bases each). Germline CDR1 is SQVTM and CDR2 is ANQGSEA. V shed 4 bases and J shed 2 bases, with 15 bases lying between them. The CDR3 length is 14 residues. The CDR3, as DNA: TGCAGCGTTGCCGGGGGACATTCGACCTACGAGCAGTACTTC. Residues: CSVAGGHSTYEQYF.

The chain links TRBV12-3 or TRBV12-4 to TRBJ1-1; TRBD1 might be the D (5 bases). The CDR3 is made up of 13 amino acids. V was trimmed by 6 bases and J by 6 bases, leaving 14 bases between them. The DNA of the CDR3 is TGTGCCAGCAGCCGGGGGAACGTGCCTGAAGCTTTCTTT. It translates to CASSRGNVPEAFF.

V and J are TRBV29-1 and TRBJ2-3; D possibly corresponds to TRBD2 (7 bases). Trimming removed 3 bases at V and 2 bases at J, with 9 bases between. Germline CDR1 is SQVTM and CDR2 is ANQGSEA. The CDR3 loop spans 13 amino acids. The CDR3 DNA is TGCAGCGTTGATGCGGGGGCCACAGATACGCAGTATTTT. Protein: CSVDAGATDTQYF.

This clonotype appeared a few times. The CDR3 DNA reads as TGTGCCACCTCCCGGACAGGGGAAGAGACCCAGTACTTC. It yields the protein CATSRTGEETQYF. V and J are TRBV28 and TRBJ2-5; 9 nucleotides agree with TRBD1. The V and J ends lost 10 bases and 3 bases, in that order; junction bases with no gene match: 6. Germline assignment: CDR1 MDHEN and CDR2 SYDVKM. This CDR3 contains 13 residues.

The V and J genes are TRBV6-1 and TRBJ2-3, with 7 bases that match TRBD2. The CDR3 sequence is 14 residues long. V lost 4 bases and J lost 5; bases outside the gene matches: 6. Germline CDR1 MNHNS, CDR2 SASEGT. CDR3 nucleotides: TGTGCCAGCAGTGGTTGGGCTAGCGGAGATACGCAGTATTTT. It translates to CASSGWASGDTQYF.

A few counts support this clonotype. This sequence joins TRBV5-1 and TRBJ1-1; 7 bases are a match to TRBD1. The CDR3 has 16 residues. Germline V CDR1 and CDR2: SGHRS, YFSETQ. After removal of 0 bases from V and 2 bases from J, the junction contained 7 bases not matched to a gene. CDR3 residues: CASSLVTGSSNTEAFF. In DNA, the CDR3 is TGCGCCAGCAGCTTGGTGACAGGGTCTAGCAACACTGAAGCTTTCTTT.